A single TCR beta chain is shown here with its context. These data are taken from a study of shared clonotypes between healthy human individuals. The test was conducted at deep level. Per the original methods: Junction-only sequences without quality scores came from ImmunoSEQ, so filtering differed. Clones were sequenced by immunoSEQ multiplex PCR, and TCRdb holds only the in-frame ones, with some missing. Clonal size and the V and J genes are those of that table, whereas D and trimming came from the DNA. The table lists 2 million to 2.5 million clones, nearly 97% of them singletons. CD4+ cell separation produced CD45RA+ naive and CD45RA-negative memory subsets. There are 14 residues in the CDR3. V was trimmed by 0 bases and J by 1 base, leaving 6 bases between them. Germline loops: CDR1 SGHVS, CDR2 FQNEAQ.

Sequenced sample: naive CD4+ T cells sorted from blood. The sample's subset: CD45RA+ positively selected. The rearrangement uses TRBV7-8 and TRBJ1-1; no reliable D call. The source of this sequence is a man aged 18 to 35 in good health. CDR3 DNA sequence: TGTGCCAGCAGCTTAGCGACGGGGAACACTGAAGCTTTCTTT. Its translation: CASSLATGNTEAFF. The whole variable domain, filled in from reference TRBV7-8 and TRBJ1-1, reads GAGVSQSPRYKVAKRGQDVALRCDPISGHVSLFWYQQALGQGPEFLTYFQNEAQLDKSGLPSDRFFAERPEGSVSTLKIQRTQQEDSAVYLCASSLATGNTEAFFGQGTRLTVV.